This TCR beta chain was recovered during a study of a mutant IDH1 vaccine in newly diagnosed glioma. Study context: Prior therapy was radiotherapy, temozolomide, or both; most received both.

The CDR3 covers 14 residues. With 2 bases removed from V and 4 bases from J, the gap between germline ends came to 10 bases. From germline, CDR1 is SGDLS and CDR2 YYNGEE. This sample's time point: week 47, end of study. Vaccination used 300 ug of mutant IDH1 20-mer peptide per dose, with topical imiquimod. Generated by immunoSEQ multiplex PCR, the TCRdb table keeps only in-frame clones and is missing some. The table includes roughly 38,000 clones, approximately 82% detected once. General study results and limits: Seemingly, pseudoprogression had no relation to changes in the top peripheral T cell clonotypes.

On this clone itself: Its antigen is unidentified.

This rearrangement joins TRBV9 to TRBJ2-1, with D hard to call. The starting material was PBMCs, obtained from a glioma patient whose treatment included an IDH1 peptide vaccine. The TCR originated in a young man with glioma. Some clones in this sample may be carry-over from other donors' samples. The DNA of the CDR3 is TGTGCCAGCAGCGTGCTCCCGTCGTACAATGAGCAGTTCTTC. Its translation: CASSVLPSYNEQFF.